Listed below are T cell receptor beta chains from one sample, sequenced in a study of cytomegalovirus exposure and HLA in healthy donors. Sequencing was performed with immunoSEQ multiplex PCR; in TCRdb, only in-frame clones are kept and a portion is missing. The table shows 150,000 to 200,000 clones, with around 81% occurring only once. The sequencing input was PBMCs. Every receptor here comes from a woman in her twenties or thirties in good health and CMV-seronegative. CDR3s include the opening cysteine and the closing phenylalanine or tryptophan. Size values are once, few and many counts, or a class for expanded clones, and some rows have none.

clone_size,cdr3_length,j_call,v_call,cdr3_aa
.,16,TRBJ2-7,TRBV7-9,CASSLGQGRSSYEQYF
.,13,TRBJ1-2,TRBV14,CASSPQGYYGYTF
.,14,TRBJ2-1,TRBV7-3,CASSLTGGAQEQFF
.,12,TRBJ2-7,TRBV7-9,CASRDRGYEQYF
.,16,TRBJ2-1,TRBV7-2,CASSLVSGGSIYEQFF
.,15,TRBJ2-7,TRBV4-3,CASSARDRSSYEQYF
.,15,TRBJ1-1,TRBV29-1,CSVSRDRNMNTEAFF
.,18,TRBJ2-2,TRBV4-3,CASSQEWIGTANTGELFF
.,12,TRBJ2-7,TRBV19,CASMGRNYEQYF
.,15,TRBJ2-2,TRBV27,CASSPWTVNTGELFF
few,15,TRBJ2-3,TRBV28,CASSLQQGWTDTQYF
.,16,TRBJ2-1,TRBV25-1,CASSERLAGPGSAQFF
.,12,TRBJ2-7,TRBV19,CASSIGQREQYF
.,13,TRBJ1-5,TRBV30,CAWSTRGNQPQHF
.,16,TRBJ2-2,TRBV18,CASSPIAGQSTGELFF
few,17,TRBJ2-5,TRBV7-5,CVRSLGTVTSRQETQYF
.,14,TRBJ1-1,TRBV7-9,CASSFEGGATEAFF
.,13,TRBJ2-7,TRBV5-4,CASSFGGSGEQYF
.,16,TRBJ2-1,TRBV18,CASSPPAQGGYNEQFF
.,14,TRBJ2-3,TRBV2,CASSVEPSPDTQYF
.,18,TRBJ2-1,TRBV7-9,CASSLVPGLAGTYNEQFF
.,13,TRBJ2-1,TRBV28,CASNSISYNEQFF
few,16,TRBJ2-2,TRBV7-2,CASRPPGLQNTGELFF
.,16,TRBJ2-3,TRBV19,CASSIRTGGHTDTQYF
.,16,TRBJ2-3,TRBV7-2,CASSPGQGGSTDTQYF
.,16,TRBJ1-5,TRBV21-1,CASSKVGQGHYQPQHF
.,12,TRBJ1-4,TRBV5-1,CASSPWAEKLFF
.,13,TRBJ2-3,TRBV29-1,CSVVGGSADTQYF
once,13,TRBJ2-1,TRBV27,CASRAGTYNEQFF
.,12,TRBJ2-1,TRBV5-5,CASSLIYNEQFF
.,13,TRBJ1-1,TRBV28,CASSFPDRPEAFF
.,15,TRBJ2-1,TRBV28,CASSLRGSSYNEQFF
.,16,TRBJ2-7,TRBV29-1,CSVEGLRQGADYEQYF
few,14,TRBJ2-5,TRBV5-1,CASSLQGYQETQYF
.,14,TRBJ2-2,TRBV6-4,CASSARANTGELFF
.,14,TRBJ2-7,TRBV6-1,CASTTDRGPYEQYF
once,17,TRBJ2-1,TRBV7-9,CSSTLGTGLAGHNEQFF
.,17,TRBJ2-2,TRBV5-1,CASSSSVGLAVTGELFF
.,13,TRBJ1-2,TRBV6-6,CASGRTVFYGYTF
.,15,.,TRBV4-1,CASSQARGQSYEQYF
.,15,TRBJ2-3,TRBV9,CASSAASGSSDTQYF
few,15,TRBJ2-2,TRBV19,CASRPFGGGTGELFF
.,12,TRBJ2-2,TRBV6-4,CASRSLPGELFF
once,16,TRBJ1-5,TRBV9,CASSASSQGAIEPQHF
few,16,TRBJ1-2,TRBV28,CASSQPQGAVSYGYTF
.,12,TRBJ2-7,TRBV27,CASSSPGGEQYF
.,19,TRBJ1-2,TRBV10-3,CAISAPSHPRGRSNYGYTF
.,17,TRBJ1-4,TRBV4-3,CASSQQTGTGVGEKLFF
.,17,TRBJ2-2,TRBV2,CASSEVVSLNSAGELFF
.,15,TRBJ2-2,TRBV19,CASSITGLITGELFF
.,13,TRBJ1-2,TRBV5-4,CASSPDADYGYTF
.,15,TRBJ1-5,TRBV2,CASSEAETALGPQHF
.,15,TRBJ2-6,TRBV10-2,CASSEFISGANVLTF
.,16,TRBJ2-3,TRBV7-6,CASSLGTGLAGQAQYF
.,11,TRBJ2-7,TRBV30,CAWSLSYEQYF
.,15,.,TRBV7-8,CASSPRPVGAYEQYF
.,19,TRBJ2-5,TRBV27,CASRQTGGAPSPNQETQYF
.,12,TRBJ2-7,TRBV6-1,CASPASSDEQYF
few,15,TRBJ2-2,TRBV7-2,CASSDRQGNTGELFF
few,15,TRBJ2-7,TRBV11-2,CASSFLQGENYEQYF